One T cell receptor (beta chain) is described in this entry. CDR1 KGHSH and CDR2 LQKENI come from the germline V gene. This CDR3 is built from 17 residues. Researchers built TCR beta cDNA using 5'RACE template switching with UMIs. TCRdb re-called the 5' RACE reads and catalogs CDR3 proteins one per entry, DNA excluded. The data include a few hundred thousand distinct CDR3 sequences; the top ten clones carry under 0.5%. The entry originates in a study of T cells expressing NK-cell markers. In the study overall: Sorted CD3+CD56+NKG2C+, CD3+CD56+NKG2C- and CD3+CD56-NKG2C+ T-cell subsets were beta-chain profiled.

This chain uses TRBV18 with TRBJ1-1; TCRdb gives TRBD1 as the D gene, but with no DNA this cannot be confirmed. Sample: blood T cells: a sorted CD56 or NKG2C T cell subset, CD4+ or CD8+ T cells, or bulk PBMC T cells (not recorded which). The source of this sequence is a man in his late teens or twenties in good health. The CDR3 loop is CASSPEPGITMNTEAFF.